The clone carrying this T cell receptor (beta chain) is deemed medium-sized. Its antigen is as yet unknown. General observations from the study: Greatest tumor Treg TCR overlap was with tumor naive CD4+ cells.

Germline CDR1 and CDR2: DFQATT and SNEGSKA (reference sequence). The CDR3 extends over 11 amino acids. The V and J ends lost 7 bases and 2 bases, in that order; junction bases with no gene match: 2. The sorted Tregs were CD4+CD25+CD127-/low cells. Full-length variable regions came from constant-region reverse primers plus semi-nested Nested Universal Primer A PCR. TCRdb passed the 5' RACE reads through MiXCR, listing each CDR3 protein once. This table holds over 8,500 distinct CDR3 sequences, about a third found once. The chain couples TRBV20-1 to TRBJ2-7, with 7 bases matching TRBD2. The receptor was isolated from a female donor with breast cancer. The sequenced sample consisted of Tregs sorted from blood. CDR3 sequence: CSVAGAYEQYV. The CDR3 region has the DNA TGCAGTGTGGCGGGGGCCTACGAGCAGTACGTC.